One T cell receptor (beta chain) is described in this entry. This may arise from a read error, as a much more abundant clone is one base away. The library came from three nested PCR rounds adapted from ARM-PCR protocols. TCRdb re-analysed the multiplex PCR reads in MiXCR, keeping a single row per CDR3 protein. Of some 100,000 distinct CDR3 sequences in the sample, roughly 74% were seen once. Germline V lookup: CDR1 MNHEY, CDR2 SVGEGT. CDR3 size: 12 residues. This sample's RNA came from whole unsorted tissue. Between August and November 2014, newly diagnosed, chemotherapy-naive lung cancer patients underwent thoracic surgery in China. This sample was taken from a study of tumor and adjacent non-tumor tissue in lung cancer.

The receptor comes from a woman between 55 and 75 years old with non-small cell lung cancer. The sample taken for sequencing was lung tumor tissue. V usage is TRBV6-2 or TRBV6-3 and J usage is TRBJ1-2; no definite D call. The CDR3 here is CVSSSLADGYTF. The CDR3 DNA reads as TGTGTCAGCAGTTCCCTAGCGGATGGCTACACCTTC.